The 26 T cell receptor beta chains below were found in one sample sequenced in a study of blood T cell repertoires in COVID-19. Clones were sequenced by immunoSEQ multiplex PCR, and TCRdb holds only the in-frame ones, with some missing. This sample has about 210,000 clones, with approximately 84% found just once. Sequenced input: peripheral blood. These receptor sequences come from a woman in her forties or fifties with active or convalescent COVID-19.

J is TRBJ2-7 and V is TRBV11-2, with 8 bases fitting TRBD1. The CDR3 loop spans 15 amino acids. Germline CDR1 and CDR2: SGHAT and FQNNGV. V gave up 4 bases and J gave up 4 bases; unmatched junction bases: 9. The CDR3 DNA follows: TGTGCCAGCAGCTCCCCTCGGACAGGGCTGTACGAGCAGTACTTC. It is translated as CASSSPRTGLYEQYF.

V is TRBV19 and J is TRBJ2-7, with a possible D match to TRBD2 (5 bases). The CDR3 runs to 15 residues. Germline V gives CDR1 LNHDA, CDR2 SQIVND (reference sequence). Trimming shortened V by 5 bases and J by 2 bases, and 16 bases separated the two germline ends. The CDR3 protein is CASSPLGGLTYEQYF. Here the CDR3 DNA reads TGTGCCAGTAGTCCCCTCGGCGGACTCACCTACGAGCAGTACTTC.

This clone is a singleton in its sample. V usage is TRBV7-9 and J usage is TRBJ2-1, with 15 bases fitting TRBD2. Germline V gene sequence: CDR1 SEHNR, CDR2 FQNEAQ (reference sequence). The CDR3 sequence is 15 residues long. The V gene end was trimmed by 8 bases and the J gene end by 10 bases; junction bases not matched to a gene: 9. CDR3: CASARGLAGGREQFF. The CDR3 DNA sequence: TGTGCCAGCGCGAGGGGACTAGCGGGGGGCCGGGAGCAGTTCTTC.

This chain links TRBV29-1 with TRBJ2-1; 8 nucleotides match TRBD2. Germline trimming cut 6 bases from V and 4 bases from J; bases unmatched to any gene: 8. The length of the CDR3 is 14 residues. Germline V gene sequence: CDR1 SQVTM, CDR2 ANQGSEA. CDR3 DNA: TGCAGCGTAAAAGCGGGAGTATTGTACAATGAGCAGTTCTTC. It codes for CSVKAGVLYNEQFF.

The genes are TRBV5-4 and TRBJ1-1, with unresolved D. Trimming removed 2 bases from V and 0 bases from J, with 5 bases in between. The germline gives CDR1 SGHNT, CDR2 YYREEE (reference sequence). The CDR3 is 13 residues long. Here the CDR3 DNA reads TGTGCCAGCAGCTTCCTCCTGAACACTGAAGCTTTCTTT. It codes for CASSFLLNTEAFF.

The J gene is TRBJ1-1, the V gene TRBV6-5; the match to TRBD1 covers 8 bases. Germline V gene sequence: CDR1 MNHEY, CDR2 SVGAGI. Trimming took 7 bases from V and 5 from J; bases not matched to a gene: 6. The length of the CDR3 is 13 residues. This chain's CDR3 is CASTQGAETEAFF. Written as DNA, the CDR3 is TGTGCCAGCACCCAGGGGGCAGAGACTGAAGCTTTCTTT.

In regard to this clone: Additional DNA sequences in this sample encode the identical CDR3. The chain is built from TRBV19 and TRBJ1-5; no clear D. Germline CDR1 reads LNHDA; CDR2 reads SQIVND (reference sequence). The length of the CDR3 is 16 residues. Trimming stripped 1 base from V and 0 bases from J, with 10 bases between. CDR3 in amino acids: CASSIGYSYSNQPQHF. The DNA of the CDR3 is TGTGCCAGTAGTATAGGCTACAGTTATAGCAATCAGCCCCAGCATTTT.

The rearrangement uses TRBV27 and TRBJ2-3; D remains unclear. Trimming stripped 5 bases from V and 4 bases from J, with 13 bases between. Germline assignment: CDR1 MNHEY and CDR2 SMNVEV (reference sequence). The CDR3 is 14 amino acids. The CDR3 DNA reads TGTGCCAGCAGTCCCCGTAATAGCCCAGATACGCAGTATTTT. Translation: CASSPRNSPDTQYF.

This sequence joins TRBV7-6 and TRBJ1-1, with D possibly TRBD1 on 6 matching bases. This CDR3 region has 13 residues. Germline V CDR1 and CDR2: SGHVS, FNYEAQ. With 7 bases removed from V and 4 bases from J, the gap between germline ends came to 13 bases. CDR3 in amino acids: CASKSGVGTEAFF. CDR3 nucleotide sequence: TGTGCCAGCAAGTCAGGGGTTGGCACTGAAGCTTTCTTT. Supplemented by reference TRBV7-6 and TRBJ1-1, the full variable domain reads GAGVSQSPRYKVTKRGQDVALRCDPISGHVSLYWYRQALGQGPEFLTYFNYEAQQDKSGLPNDRFSAERPEGSISTLTIQRTEQRDSAMYRCASKSGVGTEAFFGQGTRLTVV.

The genes are TRBV30 and TRBJ1-3, with D perhaps matching TRBD1 (6 bases). The CDR3 loop spans 15 amino acids. V lost 0 bases to trimming and J lost 4 bases, with 13 bases between them. Germline CDR1 reads GTSNPN; CDR2 reads SVGIG (reference sequence). CDR3 DNA sequence: TGTGCCTGGAGTGTCGGGAACAGGGCGGGAAACACCATATATTTT. Protein: CAWSVGNRAGNTIYF.

The chain recombines TRBV3-1 (or the pseudogene TRBV3-2) with TRBJ2-6; a possible D gene is TRBD1 (5 bases). Germline-derived CDR1 and CDR2 are LGHDT and YNNKEL (reference sequence). V lost 6 bases, J lost 0 bases, and 12 bases lay in between. The CDR3 runs 16 residues. CDR3 sequence: CASSLSGISGANVLTF. The DNA of the CDR3 is TGTGCCAGCAGTCTATCAGGGATCTCTGGGGCCAACGTCCTGACTTTC.

The rearrangement joins TRBV6-5 to TRBJ1-1; 7 nucleotides agree with TRBD1. Germline V lookup: CDR1 MNHEY, CDR2 SVGAGI. The CDR3 loop spans 15 amino acids. The junction had 10 bases not matched to a gene; V was cut back by 2 bases and J by 7 bases. The chain's CDR3 is CASSYRGRGINEAFF. The CDR3, as DNA: TGTGCCAGCAGTTACAGGGGCAGGGGGATTAATGAAGCTTTCTTT.

This sequence joins TRBV29-1 and TRBJ2-5; D remains ambiguous. CDR3 length: 13 amino acids. Between the trimmed V and J ends, which lost 4 bases and 2 bases, there was a span of 11 bases. Germline CDR1 SQVTM, CDR2 ANQGSEA. The CDR3 loop is CSVVAHIQETQYF. CDR3 in DNA: TGCAGCGTTGTGGCCCATATTCAAGAGACCCAGTACTTC.

The chain carries TRBV24-1 and TRBJ2-1; TRBD2 matches 16 bases. Germline values: CDR1 KGHDR, CDR2 SFDVKD. The CDR3 covers 19 residues. The V gene end was trimmed by 3 bases and the J gene end by 1 base; junction bases not matched to a gene: 5. In DNA, the CDR3 is TGTGCCACCAGTGATCCCGGGACTAGCGGGAGGGGGTCCTACAATGAGCAGTTCTTC. Encoded protein: CATSDPGTSGRGSYNEQFF.

In nucleotides, the CDR3 is TGTGCCAGCAGCTTGGGACAGGGCGGCACCGGGGAGCTGTTTTTT. Amino acids: CASSLGQGGTGELFF. The chain couples TRBV7-3 to TRBJ2-2, with 9 bases lining up with TRBD1. Trimming cost V 3 bases and J 4 bases; bases outside gene matches: 3. The CDR3 has 15 residues. Germline CDR1 is SGHTA and CDR2 is FQGTGA. The full variable domain, completed using reference TRBV7-3 and TRBJ2-2, is GAGVSQTPSNKVTEKGKYVELRCDPISGHTALYWYRQSLGQGPEFLIYFQGTGAADDSGLPNDRFFAVRPEGSVSTLKIQRTERGDSAVYLCASSLGQGGTGELFFGEGSRLTVL.

The rearrangement joins TRBV18 to TRBJ1-5; D is unclear. Deletions cut 2 bases from V and 7 bases from J, with 12 bases between. This CDR3 spans 14 amino acids. Germline lookup yields CDR1 KGHSH and CDR2 LQKENI. CDR3 sequence (DNA): TGTGCCAGCTCACCATCCCGCATCGGGCAGCCCCAGCATTTT. It specifies CASSPSRIGQPQHF. Combining the CDR3 with reference TRBV18 and TRBJ1-5 gives the whole variable domain NAGVMQNPRHLVRRRGQEARLRCSPMKGHSHVYWYRQLPEEGLKFMVYLQKENIIDESGMPKERFSAEFPKEGPSILRIQQVVRGDSAAYFCASSPSRIGQPQHFGDGTRLSIL.

The rearrangement links TRBV24-1 to TRBJ1-1; possibly TRBD1 for D (5 bases). Trimming left V 5 bases short and J 10 bases short, with 13 bases between. Germline CDR1 and CDR2: KGHDR and SFDVKD. The CDR3 extends over 12 amino acids. CDR3 residues: CATSVRKGRAFF. CDR3 in DNA: TGTGCCACCAGTGTTCGTAAGGGGCGAGCTTTCTTT.

The chain joins TRBV19 to TRBJ1-2; tentative D call: TRBD1 (6 bases). The CDR3 consists of 13 residues. In germline, CDR1 is LNHDA, CDR2 SQIVND (reference sequence). The V gene lost 6 bases and the J gene lost 6 bases, with 14 bases spanning the gap. In DNA form, the CDR3 reads TGTGCCAGTAGGCGCAGGGACACCGATGGCTACACCTTC. It yields the protein CASRRRDTDGYTF.

This clone was recorded a few times. V and J are TRBV28 and TRBJ1-6; 9 nucleotides line up with TRBD1. Germline CDR1 and CDR2: MDHEN and SYDVKM. With V trimmed by 6 bases and J by 7 bases, 7 bases remained unmatched. This CDR3 region has 15 residues. CDR3 protein: CASRLGTGPNSPLHF. The CDR3 DNA follows: TGTGCCAGCAGATTAGGGACAGGGCCGAATTCACCCCTCCACTTT.

The chain joins TRBV3-1 (or the pseudogene TRBV3-2) to TRBJ2-3, with 7 bases aligning to TRBD2. J gave up 6 bases and V 0 bases, and 18 bases lay outside the gene matches. This CDR3 comprises 19 residues. Per the germline V gene, CDR1 is LGHDT and CDR2 is YNNKEL (reference sequence). The DNA for the CDR3 is TGTGCCAGCAGCCAAGATCGAGGCGGAGGGAGGGGCCGAGGTGATACGCAGTATTTT. Its translation: CASSQDRGGGRGRGDTQYF.

This sequence joins TRBV5-1 and TRBJ1-1, with D perhaps matching TRBD1 (6 bases). V lost 4 bases and J lost 1, with 14 bases in between. The CDR3 loop spans 15 amino acids. Germline V gives CDR1 SGHRS, CDR2 YFSETQ. CDR3 residues: CASSLQGLGNTEAFF. For the CDR3, the DNA is TGCGCCAGCAGCCTACAGGGCTTGGGGAACACTGAAGCTTTCTTT. The whole variable domain, filled in from reference TRBV5-1 and TRBJ1-1, reads KAGVTQTPRYLIKTRGQQVTLSCSPISGHRSVSWYQQTPGQGLQFLFEYFSETQRNKGNFPGRFSGRQFSNSRSEMNVSTLELGDSALYLCASSLQGLGNTEAFFGQGTRLTVV.

The chain uses TRBV18 and TRBJ1-1; a possible D gene is TRBD1 (5 bases). V was cut by 3 bases and J by 8 bases, with 16 bases left in between. Germline CDR1 reads KGHSH; CDR2 reads LQKENI. CDR3 size: 14 residues. The CDR3 reads CASSPNVGATEAFF. The CDR3 coding sequence is TGTGCCAGCTCACCCAACGTAGGGGCAACAGAAGCTTTCTTT.

The chain recombines TRBV6-1 with TRBJ1-2, with 7 nucleotides matching TRBD1. V gave up 3 bases and J gave up 6 bases; unmatched junction bases: 19. The length of the CDR3 is 18 residues. Per germline, CDR1 MNHNS and CDR2 SASEGT. As DNA, the CDR3 is TGTGCCAGCAGTGATTTACAGGGGACCTCTCGTTACATTCATGGCTACACCTTC. It encodes CASSDLQGTSRYIHGYTF.

The V and J genes are TRBV12-3 or TRBV12-4 and TRBJ2-1; D gene ambiguous. The CDR3 covers 11 residues. V was shortened by 3 bases and J by 8 bases, with 5 bases between the two germline ends. The CDR3 DNA reads TGTGCCAGCAGTTTGACTTATGAGCAGTTCTTC. Protein product: CASSLTYEQFF.

The chain combines TRBV5-6 with TRBJ1-2; the match to TRBD1 covers 8 bases. The trim removed 1 base at V and 10 bases at J, leaving 9 bases unmatched. Germline V CDR1 and CDR2: SGHDT, YYEEEE. CDR3 size: 14 residues. The DNA for the CDR3 is TGTGCCAGCAGCTTGTATTCTGGACAGGGACCCTACACCTTC. Translation gives CASSLYSGQGPYTF.

This sequence joins TRBV12-5 and TRBJ1-1; 8 bases match TRBD1. V trimming: 9 bases; J trimming: 3 bases; junction bases outside the gene matches: 12. The CDR3 length is 15 residues. Germline V CDR1 and CDR2: LGHNT, FRNRAP. CDR3 sequence: CASQGKQGVDTEAFF. The CDR3 nucleotides are TGTGCTAGCCAGGGTAAACAGGGGGTAGACACTGAAGCTTTCTTT. Variable domain in full (rest from reference TRBV12-5 and TRBJ1-1): DARVTQTPRHKVTEMGQEVTMRCQPILGHNTVFWYRQTMMQGLELLAYFRNRAPLDDSGMPKDRFSAEMPDATLATLKIQPSEPRDSAVYFCASQGKQGVDTEAFFGQGTRLTVV.